This T cell receptor (beta chain) was captured by sequencing in a study of blood T cell repertoires in COVID-19. Profiling relied on immunoSEQ multiplex PCR, and the TCRdb table lists in-frame clones only, not all of them. The repertoire includes approximately 480,000 clones, around 90% of them detected once, and about 0.75% sits in the top ten. The sample consisted of PBMCs or T cells enriched from blood (not recorded which). The sequence came from a woman aged 18-29 years who had recovered from COVID-19.

The CDR3 DNA follows: TGCAGCGTTGAACGACAGACAGATACGCAGTATTTT. It codes for CSVERQTDTQYF. This chain connects TRBV29-1 to TRBJ2-3; a possible D gene is TRBD1 (5 bases). The CDR3 runs 12 residues. Trimming cost V 2 bases and J 3 bases, with 6 bases left between them. Germline V gene sequence: CDR1 SQVTM, CDR2 ANQGSEA.